A single TCR beta chain is shown here with its context. In the source study's methods: Reference gene primer amplification gave estimated nucleated cell counts. Clones were sequenced by immunoSEQ multiplex PCR, and TCRdb holds only the in-frame ones, with some missing. Clone size and V and J calls were adopted from that table, with D and trimming inferred from the DNA. The repertoire holds tens of thousands of clones, with 87% as singletons. This entry belongs to a study of blood T cell repertoires in COVID-19. Whole-study context: Acute and convalescent COVID-19 specimens originated in the United States, Italy and Spain. The cDNA or gDNA used as material had been derived from T cells, B-cell-depleted T cells, or PBMCs.

This CDR3 has 13 amino acids. The ends were cut back, 6 bases at V and 4 bases at J, with 10 bases in the middle. The germline V gene has CDR1 MNHEY and CDR2 SVGAGI. V is TRBV6-5 and J is TRBJ1-5; no reliable D call. This clonotype was obtained from a human donor in a cohort sampled during active COVID-19. The specimen sequenced was peripheral blood. The CDR3 DNA follows: TGTGCCAGCAGCGAGTCGGGAAATCAGCCCCAGCATTTT. It is translated as CASSESGNQPQHF.